The clone carrying this TCR beta chain was counted many times. From the 5' RACE reads, TCRdb called clonotypes with MiXCR, one entry per CDR3 protein. The repertoire holds under 85,000 distinct CDR3 sequences, about 8% seen once, with 6% to 7% in the top ten. The CDR3 spans 15 residues. CDR1 and CDR2 from the germline V gene are LNHDA and SQIVND (reference sequence). J lost 2 bases, V lost 6 bases, and 4 bases had no gene match. Time point denoted: sample taken at primary tumor resection. Patients with untreated early-stage non-small cell lung cancer, numbering some 72, were the donors. The data derive from a study of spatial heterogeneity in lung cancer. Turning to the study itself: Alpha-chain sequences were detected in numbers that were consistently lower than beta-chain sequences.

The chain recombines TRBV19 with TRBJ1-4; 9 bases map to TRBD1. Source: PBMCs, taken at surgery. The sequence was collected from a male donor with early-stage non-small cell lung cancer. Written as DNA, the CDR3 is TGTGCCAGTAGCACAGGGGGCACCACTAATGAAAAACTGTTTTTT. Encoded protein: CASSTGGTTNEKLFF.